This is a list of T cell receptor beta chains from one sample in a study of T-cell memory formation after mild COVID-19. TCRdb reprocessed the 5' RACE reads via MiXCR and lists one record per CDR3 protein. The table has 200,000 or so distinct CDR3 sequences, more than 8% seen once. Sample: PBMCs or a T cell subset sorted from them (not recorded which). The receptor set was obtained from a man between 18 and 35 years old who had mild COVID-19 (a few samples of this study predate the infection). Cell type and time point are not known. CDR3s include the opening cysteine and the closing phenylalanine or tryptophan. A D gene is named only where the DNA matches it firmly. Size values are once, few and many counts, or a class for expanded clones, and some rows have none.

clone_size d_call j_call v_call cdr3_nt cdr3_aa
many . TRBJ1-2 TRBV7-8 TGTGCCAGCAGCTACCTAAAGGGATATGGCTACACCTTC CASSYLKGYGYTF
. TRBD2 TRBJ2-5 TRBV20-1 TGCAGTGCTAGTGGGACTAGCGGGGGGCTCAAAGAGACCCAGTACTTC CSASGTSGGLKETQYF
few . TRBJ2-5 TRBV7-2 TGTGCCAGCAGCTTGTCACAGACGCAAGAGACCCAGTACTTC CASSLSQTQETQYF
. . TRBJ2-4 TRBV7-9 TGTGCCAGCAGCCGCCAGGGCCAGACAGGAGCCAAAAACATTCAGTACTTC CASSRQGQTGAKNIQYF
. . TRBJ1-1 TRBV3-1 TGTGCCAGCAGCCAAGTCCCGGAGGGGGCTTTCTTT CASSQVPEGAFF
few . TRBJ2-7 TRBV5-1 TGCGCCAGCAGCCTCACACGGGCCGCAGCCTACGAGCAGTACTTC CASSLTRAAAYEQYF
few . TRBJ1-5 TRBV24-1 TGTGCCACCAGTGATCTGCACGATCAGCCCCAGCATTTT CATSDLHDQPQHF
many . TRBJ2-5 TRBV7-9 TGTGCCAGCAGCTTAGGACTAGGCGCGGAGACCCAGTACTTC CASSLGLGAETQYF
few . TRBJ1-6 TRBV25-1 TGTGCCAGCAGGGACAGCGCTAATTCACCCCTCCACTTT CASRDSANSPLHF
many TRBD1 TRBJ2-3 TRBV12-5 TGTGCTAGTGGCCGAGGACAGGGAAGCACAGATACGCAGTATTTT CASGRGQGSTDTQYF
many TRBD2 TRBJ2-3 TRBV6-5 TGTGCCAGCAGTTACTCAGCTAGCGGGGGGACTAGCACAGATACGCAGTATTTT CASSYSASGGTSTDTQYF
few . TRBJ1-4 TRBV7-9 TGTGCCAGCAGCTTAGGAGAGTACCCCGGGAAACTGTTTTTT CASSLGEYPGKLFF
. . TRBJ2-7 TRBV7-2 TGTGCCAGCAGCTGGAGCGTCCACGAGCAGTACTTC CASSWSVHEQYF
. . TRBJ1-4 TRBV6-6 TGTGCCAGCAGTTACCTCCAGAATGAAAAACTGTTTTTT CASSYLQNEKLFF
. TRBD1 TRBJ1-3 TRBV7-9 TGTGCCAGCAGCTTTCGACAGGGGATCGAAAACACCATATATTTT CASSFRQGIENTIYF
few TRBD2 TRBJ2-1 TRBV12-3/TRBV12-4 TGTGCCAGCAGTCCTAGGAGGGAGGGACAGTTCTTC CASSPRREGQFF
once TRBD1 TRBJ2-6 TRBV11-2 TGTGCCAGCAGCTTTTACAGGGGGGCTGGGGCCAACGTCCTGACTTTC CASSFYRGAGANVLTF
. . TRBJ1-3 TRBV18 TGTGCCAGCTCATGGGCTTCAGGACCTAACTCTGGAAACACCATATATTTT CASSWASGPNSGNTIYF
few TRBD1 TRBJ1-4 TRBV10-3 TGTGCCATCGGGACAGGGGGCGAAAAACTGTTTTTT CAIGTGGEKLFF
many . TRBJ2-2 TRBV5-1 TGCGCCAGCAGCTTGGCCTCCAGACGGACCGGGGAGCTGTTTTTT CASSLASRRTGELFF
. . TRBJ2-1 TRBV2 TGTGCCAGCAGTGAGGCAGCTGAGCAGTTCTTC CASSEAAEQFF
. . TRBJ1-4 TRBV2 TGTGCCAGCAGTGTGGACCCCGCTTGGGATGAAAAACTGTTTTTT CASSVDPAWDEKLFF
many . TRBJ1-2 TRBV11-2 TGTGCCAGCAGCCCCGGGGCGGGGGTGTATGGCTACACCTTC CASSPGAGVYGYTF
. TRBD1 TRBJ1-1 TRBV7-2 TGTGCCAGCAGCTTGGACAGGGACTGGACTGAAGCTTTCTTT CASSLDRDWTEAFF
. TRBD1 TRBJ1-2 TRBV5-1 TGCGCCAGCAGCTTGGGGGACAGGGGGCCGGATGGCTACACCTTC CASSLGDRGPDGYTF
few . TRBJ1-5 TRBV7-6 TGTGCCAGCAGCTTAGATGACAATCAGCCCCAGCATTTT CASSLDDNQPQHF
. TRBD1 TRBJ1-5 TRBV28 TGTGCCAGCAGTTGGGGTGACAGGGGCGAGAATCAGCCCCAGCATTTT CASSWGDRGENQPQHF
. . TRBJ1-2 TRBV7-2 TGTGCCAGCAGCTGGACCGGGGGGCGCAGCTATGGCTACACCTTC CASSWTGGRSYGYTF
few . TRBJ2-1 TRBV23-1 TGCGCCAGCAGTCCGGGATGGGGGAATGAGCAGTTCTTC CASSPGWGNEQFF
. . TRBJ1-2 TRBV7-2 TGTGCCAGCAGCTTAGCAGGGAACTATGGCTACACCTTC CASSLAGNYGYTF
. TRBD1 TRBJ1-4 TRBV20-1 TGCAGTGCCCACGGACAGGGGGCGGGAGGCGAAAAACTGTTTTTT CSAHGQGAGGEKLFF
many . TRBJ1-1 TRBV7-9 TGTGCCAGCAGCTTAGCCCCCCCAGCCTTTATGAACACTGAAGCTTTCTTT CASSLAPPAFMNTEAFF
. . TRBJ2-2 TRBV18 TGTGCCAGCTCACCAAGGACCGACACCGGGGAGCTGTTTTTT CASSPRTDTGELFF
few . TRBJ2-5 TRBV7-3 TGTGCCAGCAGCCCTAGACCGGGGGCCCAAGAGACCCAGTACTTC CASSPRPGAQETQYF
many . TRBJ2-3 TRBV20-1 TGCAGTGCTAGAGATGTCCAGACTAGCACAGATACGCAGTATTTT CSARDVQTSTDTQYF
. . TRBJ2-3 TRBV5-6 TGTGCCAGCAGCTTCCTGCGGGCCCAATTTACAGATACGCAGTATTTT CASSFLRAQFTDTQYF
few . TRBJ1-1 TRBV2 TGTGCCAGCCATCCCATCGGGCCTGAAGCTTTCTTT CASHPIGPEAFF
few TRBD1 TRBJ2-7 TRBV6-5 TGTGCCAGCAGTTACGTTCTGGGACAGGTATCGTACTTC CASSYVLGQVSYF
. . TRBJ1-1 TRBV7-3 TGTGCCAGCCGTCTAGGTACAGGGCTGACTGAAGCTTTCTTT CASRLGTGLTEAFF
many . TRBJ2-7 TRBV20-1 TGCAGTGCTAGAAGGGCCCTCGAGCAGTACTTC CSARRALEQYF
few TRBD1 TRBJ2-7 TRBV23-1 TGCGCCAGCAGTCAATCTTATTTGCCCCAAGGGGGACCCGAGGACAGGTTGGAAGAGCAGTACTTC CASSQSYLPQGGPEDRLEEQYF
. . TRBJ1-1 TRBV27 TGTGCCAGCAGTCCCCGGACTGCCGGGGACACTGAAGCTTTCTTT CASSPRTAGDTEAFF
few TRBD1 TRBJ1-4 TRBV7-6 TGTGCCAGCAGCTCCCTCACAGGGGGCGCGGGGGAAAAACTGTTTTTT CASSSLTGGAGEKLFF
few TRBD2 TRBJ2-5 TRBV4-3 TGCGCCAGCAGCCAAGACCGGGGGGGAGGCGAGACCCAGTACTTC CASSQDRGGGETQYF
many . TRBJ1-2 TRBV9 TGTGCCAGCACGCCGGGTTTCAACTATGGCTACACCTTC CASTPGFNYGYTF
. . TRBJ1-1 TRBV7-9 TGTGCCAGCAGCTTAGACCAGGGTGAAGCTTTCTTT CASSLDQGEAFF
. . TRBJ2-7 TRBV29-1 TGCAGCGTTGAGGGGGGTTTAAGGAACGAGCAGTACTTC CSVEGGLRNEQYF